Described below is a single T cell receptor (beta chain) sequence and its context. Per the original data handling: Reference gene primer amplification gave estimated nucleated cell counts. Here immunoSEQ multiplex PCR was the method, and the copy in TCRdb shows in-frame clones only, minus some. V, J and clone size are those of that table, while D and trimming were read from the DNA. The sample includes about 670,000 clones, about 87% of them seen just once. The CDR3 consists of 14 residues. Germline CDR1 and CDR2: SGHAT and FQNNGV. V lost 5 bases, J lost 7 bases, and 7 bases stayed unmatched. This entry is derived from a study of blood T cell repertoires in COVID-19. Study as a whole: Italy, Spain and the United States were the sources of the convalescent and acute COVID-19 samples. PBMCs, B-cell-depleted T cells, or T cells provided the cDNA or gDNA that made up the material.

The gene calls are TRBV11-2 and TRBJ1-1, with 10 bases identical to TRBD1. What was sequenced was peripheral blood. This receptor was identified in a woman between 18 and 29 years old with acute or convalescent COVID-19. The CDR3 nucleotides are TGTGCCAGCAGCGCAAGACAGGGGGCGGTTGAAGCTTTCTTT. Its protein is CASSARQGAVEAFF.